These 23 T cell receptor beta chains were sequenced from one sample in a study of tumor-infiltrating lymphocytes in primary liver carcinoma. Extraction also yielded germline DNA, while blood RNA was obtained from unsorted whole blood. From roughly 0.45 ug total RNA, TCR beta cDNA was generated with a primer in the constant region. Libraries for TCR beta were built through three nested multiplex PCR rounds, which together made up a slightly modified ARM-PCR procedure. Investigators reported that the first two PCR rounds, at 10 cycles each, used TRBV1-TRBV30 forward primers with a C-beta reverse primer. TCRdb re-called the multiplex PCR reads with MiXCR, one entry per CDR3 protein. The data hold about 200,000 distinct CDR3 sequences, with about 65% observed a single time. Sequenced: peripheral blood. The receptors come from a woman aged 55-70 years with primary liver carcinoma and hepatitis B virus infection.

Turning to this clonotype: Given a much more abundant clone one base away, this may be a read error. The V and J genes are TRBV28 and TRBJ2-1; TRBD1 aligns across 7 bases. Losses at the gene ends were 7 bases for V and 13 bases for J; bases not matched to a gene: 31. There are 19 residues in the CDR3. Germline CDR1 and CDR2: MDHEN and SYDVKM. DNA for the CDR3: TGTGCCAGCACCCAAGTCCCGGGACAGAGGCATTCCGGGGCTGGTGACCAGTTCTTC. It is translated as CASTQVPGQRHSGAGDQFF. The full variable domain, in which reference TRBV28 and TRBJ2-1 provide the parts outside the CDR3, is DVKVTQSSRYLVKRTGEKVFLECVQDMDHENMFWYRQDPGLGLRLIYFSYDVKMKEKGDIPEGYSVSREKKERFSLILESASTNQTSMYLCASTQVPGQRHSGAGDQFFGPGTRLTVL.

This clonotype was seen a handful of times. This chain connects TRBV12-3 or TRBV12-4 to TRBJ2-2; TRBD2 aligns across 14 bases. With V trimmed by 6 bases and J by 4 bases, 7 bases remained unmatched. The CDR3 loop spans 17 amino acids. In DNA, the CDR3 is TGTGCCAGCAGCACGGGACTAGCGGGAGTGGCCACCGGGGAGCTGTTTTTT. It codes for CASSTGLAGVATGELFF.

The rearrangement uses TRBV19 and TRBJ1-5; D uncertain. Trimming pared 10 bases from V and 4 bases from J, leaving 11 bases between. CDR3 length: 12 residues. CDR1 is LNHDA and CDR2 is SQIVND in the germline V gene (reference sequence). CDR3 nucleotide sequence: TGTGCCACCCCGGGCCGGAATCAGCCCCAGCATTTT. As protein: CATPGRNQPQHF.

A remark on this clonotype: Being one base from a much bigger clone, this may be a read error. The chain links TRBV6-6 to TRBJ1-2, with D maybe TRBD1 (5 bases). The CDR3 covers 15 residues. Trimming took off 7 bases at V and 2 bases at J, with 17 bases between the two ends. Germline V gene data show CDR1 as MNHNY and CDR2 as SVGAGI (reference sequence). Written as DNA, the CDR3 is TGTGCCAGCATCCTTGACAGTTACTCCAACTATGGCTACACCTTC. Translation gives CASILDSYSNYGYTF.

This sequence joins TRBV11-2 and TRBJ2-7; maybe TRBD2 (5 bases). CDR3 length equals 15 residues. V lost 4 bases and J 6 bases, leaving 19 bases between the germline ends. The germline CDR1 and CDR2 sequences are SGHAT and FQNNGV. CDR3 amino acids: CASSSLVRGGGEQYF. The CDR3 DNA sequence: TGTGCCAGCAGCTCACTAGTGAGAGGAGGCGGCGAGCAGTACTTC.

Comment on this clonotype: This could be a read error, since a much larger clone is one nucleotide away. CDR3 in amino acids: CASSFTAGGHSYGQYF. The CDR3, as DNA: TGTGCCAGCAGTTTTACAGCGGGAGGGCACTCCTACGGGCAGTACTTC. The genes are TRBV6-2 or TRBV6-3 and TRBJ2-7, with 10 bases lining up with TRBD2. There are 16 residues in the CDR3. The V gene's germline CDR1 is MNHEY and CDR2 SVGEGT.

Comments on this clonotype: It is likely a read error, because the conserved phenylalanine at the end of the CDR3 is missing. This chain connects TRBV28 to TRBJ2-7, with D possibly being TRBD1 (7 bases). Germline-derived CDR1 and CDR2 are MDHEN and SYDVKM. The CDR3 has 15 amino acids. Trimming shortened V by 6 bases and J by 2 bases, and 17 bases separated the two germline ends. CDR3 loop: CASRRRGENTYEQYL. Here the CDR3 DNA reads TGTGCCAGCAGGCGCAGGGGGGAGAACACCTACGAGCAGTACTTA.

To note about this clonotype: The junction does not match germline at one end; this may be a read error. The gene calls are TRBV11-2 and TRBJ1-2; 8 bases are a match to TRBD1. The CDR3 is 15 residues long. CDR1 and CDR2 from the germline V gene are SGHAT and FQNNGV. CDR3 region: CASSIEPAGGYDYTF. CDR3 coding DNA: TGTGCCAGCAGCATAGAGCCGGCAGGGGGCTATGACTACACCTTC.

Comments on this clonotype: This sequence may be a read error, since a much larger clone differs from it by one base. The chain has TRBV5-6 and TRBJ1-5; 10 nucleotides line up with TRBD1. Germline CDR1 is SGHDT and CDR2 is YYEEEE. This CDR3 spans 16 amino acids. CDR3 in DNA: TGTGCCAGCAGCTTGGCCGGGGACAGGGGCAATCAGTCCCAGCATTTT. Translating it yields CASSLAGDRGNQSQHF. Variable domain in full (rest from reference TRBV5-6 and TRBJ1-5): DAGVTQSPTHLIKTRGQQVTLRCSPKSGHDTVSWYQQALGQGPQFIFQYYEEEERQRGNFPDRFSGHQFPNYSSELNVNALLLGDSALYLCASSLAGDRGNQSQHFGDGTRLSIL.

The chain carries TRBV11-2 and TRBJ1-1, with D maybe TRBD1 (5 bases). The CDR3 has 12 amino acids. From germline, CDR1 is SGHAT and CDR2 FQNNGV. CDR3 nucleotides: TGTACCAACAGCATTCAAACAGGTGAAGCTTTCTTT. As protein: CTNSIQTGEAFF.

This clonotype was seen ten or more times. V gene TRBV29-1 combines with J gene TRBJ1-6; 9 bases are shared with TRBD1. The trim removed 5 bases at V and 8 bases at J, leaving 7 bases unmatched. Germline CDR1 is SQVTM and CDR2 is ANQGSEA. The CDR3 totals 14 residues. The CDR3 region has the DNA TGCAGCGTTCGGACAGGGGCTAGCGATTCACCCCTCCACTTT. Protein sequence: CSVRTGASDSPLHF.

Only a few counts were recorded for this clonotype. The chain carries TRBV7-3 and TRBJ2-3; 7 nucleotides agree with TRBD2. This CDR3 region has 14 residues. The V and J ends lost 4 bases and 1 base, in that order; junction bases with no gene match: 2. CDR1 and CDR2 (germline): SGHTA, FQGTGA. CDR3 coding DNA: TGTGCCAGCAGCTCCCGGGGGGGCACAGATACGCAGTATTTT. Its translation: CASSSRGGTDTQYF.

This clonotype came up many times. The chain uses TRBV7-9 and TRBJ2-7, with 8 bases lining up with TRBD2. Germline V gene data show CDR1 as SEHNR and CDR2 as FQNEAQ (reference sequence). The CDR3 extends over 16 amino acids. V dropped 3 bases and J dropped 2; count of bases not matched to a gene: 9. In nucleotides, the CDR3 is TGTGCCAGCAGCTTGGCGAGGGGTAGCGGGGCCTACGAGCAGTACTTC. Its translation is CASSLARGSGAYEQYF.

This clonotype appeared a few times. V and J are TRBV11-2 and TRBJ2-1; D is undetermined. The V and J ends lost 0 bases and 9 bases respectively, with 6 bases between them. The length of the CDR3 is 12 residues. Per the germline V gene, CDR1 is SGHAT and CDR2 is FQNNGV. The CDR3 DNA reads as TGTGCCAGCAGCTTAGATCAAGGTGAGCAGTTCTTC. It encodes CASSLDQGEQFF.

Turning to this clonotype: It may be a read error: a sequence one base away is much more abundant. The chain links TRBV29-1 to TRBJ2-2; D possibly matches TRBD1 or TRBD2 (5 bases each). This CDR3 comprises 16 residues. The V end lost 3 bases, the J end lost 2 bases, and 16 bases lay between the germline ends. Germline V gene lookup returns CDR1 SQVTM and CDR2 ANQGSEA. This chain's CDR3 is CSVDLSGTSNTGELFF. CDR3 bases: TGCAGCGTTGATCTTTCGGGGACGAGCAACACCGGGGAGCTGTTTTTT.

A note on this clonotype: It may be a read error: a sequence one base away is much more abundant. The chain couples TRBV5-6 to TRBJ1-6; 7 nucleotides line up with TRBD1. V shed 3 bases and J 9 bases; nucleotides not matched to a gene: 6. CDR3 length equals 14 residues. Germline V gene lookup returns CDR1 SGHDT and CDR2 YYEEEE. The CDR3 sequence is CASSWGTEASPLHF. The CDR3 DNA reads as TGTGCCAGCAGCTGGGGGACAGAGGCTTCACCCCTCCACTTT. The full variable domain, with the rest looked up from reference TRBV5-6 and TRBJ1-6, is DAGVTQSPTHLIKTRGQQVTLRCSPKSGHDTVSWYQQALGQGPQFIFQYYEEEERQRGNFPDRFSGHQFPNYSSELNVNALLLGDSALYLCASSWGTEASPLHFGNGTRLTVT.

Sample share makes this clonotype medium-sized (0.01 to 0.1%). The genes are TRBV11-2 and TRBJ2-7; possibly TRBD1 for D (5 bases). Germline lookup yields CDR1 SGHAT and CDR2 FQNNGV. V shed 5 bases and J shed 2 bases, with 10 bases lying between them. The CDR3 sequence is 13 residues long. CDR3 loop: CASSRTGTYEQYF. In DNA form, the CDR3 reads TGTGCCAGCAGCCGCACAGGAACCTACGAGCAGTACTTC.

V and J are TRBV11-2 and TRBJ2-1; D is undetermined. The CDR3 loop spans 14 amino acids. Germline V gives CDR1 SGHAT, CDR2 FQNNGV. V gave up 0 bases and J gave up 13 bases, with 16 bases separating them. CDR3 DNA sequence: TGTGCCAGCAGCTTAGAGGCCCCAACTTGTCACCAGTTCTTC. Translating it yields CASSLEAPTCHQFF.

Turning to this clonotype: The CDR3 end shows no conserved phenylalanine or tryptophan, and so a read error is likely. This chain links TRBV6-5 with TRBJ2-2; 8 bases match TRBD2. Germline V gene data show CDR1 as MNHEY and CDR2 as SVGAGI. The CDR3 is 17 amino acids. Trimming took 0 bases from V and 5 from J; bases not matched to a gene: 8. The CDR3 nucleotides are TGTGCCAGCAGTTACTCGGGACTAGGAGGGGGAACCGGGGAGCTGTTTCTT. Translated, it gives CASSYSGLGGGTGELFL.

This clonotype has just a few counts. Since a much larger clone is just one base distant, this may be a read error. The chain is built from TRBV28 and TRBJ2-5, with 12 bases that match TRBD2. The CDR3 has 18 amino acids. After removal of 5 bases from V and 5 bases from J, the junction contained 15 bases not matched to a gene. The germline V gene encodes CDR1 MDHEN and CDR2 SYDVKM. CDR3 sequence: CASSPRIWTSGMEETQYF. DNA for the CDR3: TGTGCCAGCAGTCCCAGGATTTGGACTAGCGGGATGGAGGAGACCCAGTACTTC.

In the case of this clonotype: A much larger clone lies one base from this, so it may be a read error. The chain employs TRBV4-1 and TRBJ1-5; D not certain. The CDR3 has 15 amino acids. Per germline, CDR1 MGHRA and CDR2 YSYEKL. The CDR3 DNA sequence: TGCGTCAGCAGCCAAGATGAGGGATCTAGTTGGCCCCAGCATTTT. Translating gives CVSSQDEGSSWPQHF.

The rearrangement uses TRBV30 and TRBJ2-2; 8 bases are shared with TRBD1. The germline V gene has CDR1 GTSNPN and CDR2 SVGIG (reference sequence). The CDR3 is made up of 16 amino acids. The ends lost 6 bases at V and 1 base at J; junction bases unmatched: 10. Here the CDR3 DNA reads TGTGCCTGCACTACACTGGGACAGGAGAACACCGGGGAGCTGTTTTTT. This encodes CACTTLGQENTGELFF.

As for this clonotype: A junction boundary mismatches the germline segment, possibly from a read error. This chain links TRBV29-1 with TRBJ2-5; 8 bases map to TRBD2. The CDR3 is made up of 12 amino acids. Germline CDR1 SQVTM, CDR2 ANQGSEA. CDR3 amino acids: CGSAGEQETQYF. CDR3 nucleotides: TGCGGCTCAGCGGGAGAGCAAGAGACACAGTACTTC. The full variable domain, its missing parts supplied by reference TRBV29-1 and TRBJ2-5, is SAVISQKPSRDICQRGTSLTIQCQVDSQVTMMFWYRQQPGQSLTLIATANQGSEATYESGFVIDKFPISRPNLTFSTLTVSNMSPEDSSIYLCGSAGEQETQYFGPGTRLLVL.